The next 27 T cell receptor beta chains were all read from a single sample in a study of T cells in Graves' hyperthyroidism and ophthalmopathy. RNA transcripts were the template for amplifying TCR beta CDR3 regions. During a first-round RT-PCR of the TCR CDR3, the HTBI primer set was used. TCRdb re-analysed the multiplex PCR reads in MiXCR, keeping a single row per CDR3 protein. The sample has about 96,000 distinct CDR3 sequences, about 51% seen once. The sequenced material came from blood. These receptors came from a woman between 40 and 55 years old with Graves' hyperthyroidism.

The CDR3 is CSVERDSFSEAFF. The CDR3 DNA is TGCAGCGTTGAACGGGACAGTTTCAGTGAAGCTTTCTTT. The genes are TRBV29-1 and TRBJ1-1; 7 nucleotides match TRBD1. The CDR3 consists of 13 residues. The junction had 7 bases not matched to a gene; V was cut back by 2 bases and J by 7 bases. The germline V gene encodes CDR1 SQVTM and CDR2 ANQGSEA.

The V and J genes are TRBV29-1 and TRBJ1-2; TRBD1 agrees at 8 bases. The CDR3 is 13 amino acids. V lost 4 bases to trimming and J lost 6 bases; unmatched junction nucleotides: 7. Looked up from germline, CDR1 is SQVTM and CDR2 is ANQGSEA. Here the CDR3 DNA reads TGCAGCGTTGGGGACAGGACGCTCGATGGCTACACCTTC. Protein product: CSVGDRTLDGYTF.

This clonotype qualifies as medium-sized. The chain joins TRBV15 to TRBJ1-4, with TRBD1 as a possible D gene (5 bases). This CDR3 contains 15 residues. Germline V gene data show CDR1 as LNHNV and CDR2 as YYDKDF (reference sequence). Trimming took off 0 bases at V and 2 bases at J, with 7 bases between the two ends. CDR3 coding DNA: TGTGCCACCAGCAGAGATGGGGACACTAATGAAAAACTGTTTTTT. Its translation is CATSRDGDTNEKLFF.

V gene TRBV7-9 combines with J gene TRBJ1-3, with a possible D match to TRBD1 (5 bases). V lost 1 base and J lost 6, with 16 bases in between. CDR3 size: 16 residues. CDR1 SEHNR and CDR2 FQNEAQ come from the germline V gene (reference sequence). The CDR3 nucleotides read TGTGCCAGCAGCTTAGTTGGGGCGCCTGGCTTAAACACCATATATTTT. Its translation is CASSLVGAPGLNTIYF.

Of note for this clonotype: A read error may explain this, as a much larger clone is one base away. The chain employs TRBV12-3 or TRBV12-4 and TRBJ1-3; D is ambiguous. Trimming removed 5 bases from V and 0 bases from J, with 14 bases in between. There are 16 residues in the CDR3. CDR3 residues: CASSPGRKSSGNTIYF. The CDR3 region has the DNA TGTGCCAGCAGTCCAGGCAGGAAGAGCTCTGGAAACACCATATATTTT.

This clonotype has a count of ten or more. The rearrangement links TRBV7-2 to TRBJ1-1, with 9 bases aligning to TRBD1. J was trimmed by 5 bases and V by 3 bases; bases with no gene match: 7. This CDR3 is built from 15 residues. Germline CDR1 is SGHTA and CDR2 is FQGNSA. The CDR3 bases are TGTGCCAGCAGCTTTAGCGGGACAGGGAGAACTGAAGCTTTCTTT. Protein sequence: CASSFSGTGRTEAFF.

The rearrangement uses TRBV9 and TRBJ1-2; the match to TRBD1 covers 12 bases. The CDR3 sequence is 14 residues long. Germline loops: CDR1 SGDLS, CDR2 YYNGEE. With 4 bases clipped from V and 7 bases from J, the junction kept 5 bases outside the gene matches. The CDR3 is CASSLGQGASGYTF. CDR3 DNA sequence: TGTGCCAGCAGCTTGGGACAGGGGGCGAGTGGCTACACCTTC.

This clonotype occurred many times. V is TRBV7-6 and J is TRBJ1-2; 8 nucleotides line up with TRBD1. Germline V gene sequence: CDR1 SGHVS, CDR2 FNYEAQ. V shed 4 bases and J 6 bases; nucleotides not matched to a gene: 13. The CDR3 sequence is 16 residues long. CDR3 amino acids: CASSSRQGAYPDGYTF. CDR3 nucleotide sequence: TGTGCCAGCAGCTCCAGGCAGGGGGCATACCCGGATGGCTACACCTTC.

Worth noting for this clonotype: A read error may produce the germline difference seen at one junction end. The chain is built from TRBV29-1 and TRBJ2-7; 8 bases agree with TRBD1. CDR1 is SQVTM and CDR2 is ANQGSEA in the germline V gene. This CDR3 has 13 residues. CDR3 in amino acids: CSVEEGQGHEQCF. CDR3 bases: TGCAGCGTTGAAGAAGGACAGGGCCACGAGCAGTGCTTC.

In its sample, this clonotype is medium-sized. The junction and the germline gene differ at one end; a read error may be behind it. The rearrangement links TRBV12-3 or TRBV12-4 to TRBJ2-5; D gene uncertain. The CDR3 extends over 11 amino acids. CDR3 in DNA: TGTGCCAGCAGCTTAGGGGAGACCCAGTACTTC. Encoded protein: CASSLGETQYF.

This clonotype showed up many times. V gene TRBV29-1 combines with J gene TRBJ1-2; 9 positions agree with TRBD1. Germline trimming cut 7 bases from V and 7 bases from J; bases unmatched to any gene: 13. This CDR3 is built from 14 residues. Germline V gene lookup returns CDR1 SQVTM and CDR2 ANQGSEA. CDR3 nucleotides: TGCAGCGCTAAAGAGGGGACAGGGTTTTCTGGCTACACCTTC. Translation gives CSAKEGTGFSGYTF. Looking up the rest from reference TRBV29-1 and TRBJ1-2 gives the full variable domain: SAVISQKPSRDICQRGTSLTIQCQVDSQVTMMFWYRQQPGQSLTLIATANQGSEATYESGFVIDKFPISRPNLTFSTLTVSNMSPEDSSIYLCSAKEGTGFSGYTFGSGTRLTVV.

This clonotype was seen at least ten times. This sequence joins TRBV5-1 and TRBJ2-7, with 10 positions matching TRBD1. CDR1 and CDR2 (germline): SGHRS, YFSETQ. Germline trimming cut 5 bases from V and 6 bases from J; bases unmatched to any gene: 14. The CDR3 extends over 16 amino acids. The CDR3 spells CASRPTPGQGTREQYF. DNA of the CDR3: TGCGCCAGCAGGCCCACTCCGGGACAGGGGACTCGCGAGCAGTACTTC.

This clonotype was picked up one time. Without the conserved terminal phenylalanine or tryptophan, this CDR3 likely stems from a read error. No DNA is shown, since the ends of the CDR3 on it are uncertain; the CDR3 is the one TCRdb lists. V is TRBV7-2 and J is TRBJ1-5; TRBD1 is the table's D call and was not checked against the DNA. The CDR3 contains 15 residues when both ends are counted. CDR1 SGHTA and CDR2 FQGNSA come from the germline V gene. The CDR3 sequence is CASSDGPGQGAYEHL.

The table lists this clonotype with a few counts. At one end, the junction sequence differs from germline, possibly due to a read error. CDR3 residues: CASSQSGNSGYTF. In DNA, the CDR3 is TGTGCCAGCAGCCAGAGCGGGAACTCTGGCTACACCTTC. The chain links TRBV7-2 to TRBJ1-2; no reliable D call. This CDR3 has 13 amino acids. Germline assignment: CDR1 SGHTA and CDR2 FQGNSA. Full variable domain (missing parts from reference TRBV7-2 and TRBJ1-2): GAGVSQSPSNKVTEKGKDVELRCDPISGHTALYWYRQSLGQGLEFLIYFQGNSAPDKSGLPSDRFSAERTGGSVSTLTIQRTQQEDSAVYLCASSQSGNSGYTFGSGTRLTVV.

The J gene is TRBJ2-2, the V gene TRBV9, with a possible D match to TRBD1 (6 bases). The CDR3 extends over 15 amino acids. The V end lost 5 bases, the J end lost 7 bases, and 18 bases lay between the germline ends. CDR1 is SGDLS and CDR2 is YYNGEE in the germline V gene. CDR3 DNA: TGTGCCAGCAGAGGTGAAGGGGGTGCGAACGGGGAGCTGTTTTTT. It specifies CASRGEGGANGELFF. The complete variable domain, with remaining parts taken from reference TRBV9 and TRBJ2-2, reads DSGVTQTPKHLITATGQRVTLRCSPRSGDLSVYWYQQSLDQGLQFLIQYYNGEERAKGNILERFSAQQFPDLHSELNLSSLELGDSALYFCASRGEGGANGELFFGEGSRLTVL.

V usage is TRBV12-3 or TRBV12-4 and J usage is TRBJ2-5; TRBD2 agrees at 10 bases. V shed 5 bases and J 7 bases; nucleotides not matched to a gene: 7. The CDR3 has 14 residues. In nucleotides, the CDR3 is TGTGCCAGCAGTCAAGGACTAGCGGCAAGGACCCAGTACTTC. It encodes CASSQGLAARTQYF.

This clonotype was seen a single time. The chain's CDR3 is CASSARGGLETQYF. The CDR3 region has the DNA TGTGCCAGCAGCGCCCGGGGCGGTCTAGAGACCCAGTACTTC. This sequence joins TRBV25-1 and TRBJ2-5; D might be TRBD1 or TRBD2, each matching 5 bases. V was shortened by 6 bases and J by 4 bases, with 15 bases between the two germline ends. This CDR3 is 14 amino acids long. Germline CDR1 MGHDK, CDR2 SYGVNS.

This chain uses TRBV4-2 with TRBJ1-1, with TRBD1 identical over 8 bases. V shed 1 base and J 11 bases; nucleotides not matched to a gene: 3. CDR1 and CDR2 (germline): LGHNA, YNFKEQ. The length of the CDR3 is 12 residues. CDR3 region: CASSQADRVAFF. The CDR3 coding sequence is TGTGCCAGCAGCCAAGCGGACAGGGTGGCTTTCTTT.

V usage is TRBV2 and J usage is TRBJ1-3, with TRBD1 matching over 8 bases. Germline V gene data show CDR1 as SNHLY and CDR2 as FYNNEI. This CDR3 is 14 amino acids long. The V and J ends lost 4 bases and 1 base, in that order; junction bases with no gene match: 0. CDR3 DNA: TGTGCCAGCAGTGGACAGGGGTCTGGAAACACCATATATTTT. Its protein product is CASSGQGSGNTIYF.

The J gene is TRBJ1-1, the V gene TRBV7-3; no clear D. Deletions cut 4 bases from V and 0 bases from J, with 15 bases between. The CDR3 length is 16 residues. Per the germline V gene, CDR1 is SGHTA and CDR2 is FQGTGA. The chain's CDR3 is CASSSDPYLLNTEAFF. For the CDR3, the DNA is TGTGCCAGCAGCTCTGATCCTTATTTGCTGAACACTGAAGCTTTCTTT.

J is TRBJ1-1 and V is TRBV7-9; 7 bases match TRBD1. CDR1 and CDR2 from the germline V gene are SEHNR and FQNEAQ (reference sequence). The CDR3 is 16 residues long. V shed 5 bases, J shed 5 bases, and the junction held 14 bases outside the gene matches. The CDR3 DNA is TGTGCCAGCAGCCCCCGACAGGGTGGACGGGGGACTGAAGCTTTCTTT. Residues: CASSPRQGGRGTEAFF.

This clonotype was recorded many times. This chain links TRBV7-2 with TRBJ2-7, with D hard to call. The V end lost 1 base, the J end lost 2 bases, and 12 bases lay between the germline ends. Germline V gene data show CDR1 as SGHTA and CDR2 as FQGNSA. The CDR3 runs 15 residues. CDR3 nucleotides: TGTGCCAGCAGCTTAGAGGGCGGATCAACCTACGAGCAGTACTTC. It translates to CASSLEGGSTYEQYF.

A word on this clonotype: The missing conserved phenylalanine or tryptophan at the end of this CDR3 makes a read error likely. The DNA is omitted, as the CDR3 cannot be located on it reliably, and the CDR3 follows TCRdb's listing. The V and J genes are TRBV29-1 and TRBJ2-2; TRBD1 was called by the table and not checked on the DNA. The CDR3 is 14 residues long, counting both termini. CDR1 SQVTM and CDR2 ANQGSEA come from the germline V gene. The CDR3 region is CSVERQGTTGELLS.

This clonotype was observed many times. V is TRBV7-9 and J is TRBJ2-2, with D possibly matching TRBD2 (6 bases). The CDR3 extends over 16 amino acids. Trimming removed 5 bases from V and 1 base from J, with 14 bases in between. The V gene's germline CDR1 is SEHNR and CDR2 FQNEAQ (reference sequence). Here the CDR3 reads CASSVDGTGNTGELFF. The CDR3 bases are TGTGCCAGCAGCGTTGACGGGACTGGGAACACCGGGGAGCTGTTTTTT.

This clonotype was picked up many times. Here the CDR3 DNA reads TGTGCCACCCGACAGGGCCCCCAAGAGACCCAGTACTTC. As protein: CATRQGPQETQYF. The rearrangement uses TRBV10-3 and TRBJ2-5; TRBD1 matches 7 bases. Trimming at V came to 10 bases and at J to 1 base, leaving 6 bases not matched to a gene. The germline gives CDR1 ENHRY, CDR2 SYGVKD. The CDR3 has 13 amino acids.

This clonotype was detected once. For the CDR3, the DNA is TGCGCCAGCAGCCTAAAACGGACGGTTTATGGCTACACCTTC. It specifies CASSLKRTVYGYTF. The rearrangement uses TRBV4-3 and TRBJ1-2; D remains ambiguous. This CDR3 comprises 14 residues. Trimming pared 4 bases from V and 5 bases from J, leaving 14 bases between. Germline values: CDR1 LGHNA, CDR2 YSLEER.

In regard to this clonotype: The missing conserved phenylalanine or tryptophan at the end of this CDR3 makes a read error likely. The DNA is left out, because the CDR3 cannot be placed on it with certainty; the CDR3 is given as TCRdb lists it. The chain couples TRBV7-2 to TRBJ2-7; the table's TRBD2 call for D was not verified on the DNA. Per germline, CDR1 SGHTA and CDR2 FQGNSA. Inclusive of both ends, the CDR3 amounts to 10 amino acids. The CDR3 is CASSMERGYA.